The 27 T cell receptor beta chains reported below all come from one sample, sequenced in a study of blood T cell repertoires in COVID-19. Data came from immunoSEQ multiplex PCR; TCRdb stores just in-frame clones and leaves some out. This sample yields 200,000 to 250,000 clones, of which around nine tenths are seen a single time; 14% to 15% belongs to the top ten. The sample taken for sequencing was PBMCs or T cells enriched from blood (not recorded which). Source of these receptors: a woman aged 45-65 years with acute COVID-19.

The J gene is TRBJ1-1, the V gene TRBV5-6; 7 bases align to TRBD1. CDR3 length: 15 amino acids. The J segment lost 4 bases and the V segment lost 4 bases, leaving 10 bases of the junction unmatched. CDR1 and CDR2 (germline): SGHDT, YYEEEE. The CDR3 region has the DNA TGTGCCAGCAGCCCCTCGGACAGGAGAGGCACTGAAGCTTTCTTT. Protein: CASSPSDRRGTEAFF.

The chain couples TRBV18 to TRBJ1-1, with 9 bases fitting TRBD1. The germline V gene has CDR1 KGHSH and CDR2 LQKENI. This CDR3 has 16 amino acids. V trimming: 3 bases; J trimming: 2 bases; junction bases outside the gene matches: 7. The CDR3 nucleotides read TGTGCCAGCTCACCGAAACGGACAGGGGAAAACACTGAAGCTTTCTTT. Translated: CASSPKRTGENTEAFF.

The rearrangement links TRBV19 to TRBJ1-4; 8 bases are a match to TRBD1. Trimming cost V 5 bases and J 8 bases; bases outside gene matches: 7. Germline V CDR1 and CDR2: LNHDA, SQIVND (reference sequence). This CDR3 region has 14 residues. CDR3 residues: CASSFRTGREKLFF. CDR3 in DNA: TGTGCCAGTAGTTTCAGGACAGGGAGAGAAAAACTGTTTTTT.

The chain couples TRBV24-1 to TRBJ2-7; 7 bases agree with TRBD2. The CDR3 is 13 residues long. Germline V gene data show CDR1 as KGHDR and CDR2 as SFDVKD. The V and J ends lost 5 bases and 6 bases, in that order; junction bases with no gene match: 6. CDR3 in DNA: TGTGCCACCAGTGTTGCGGGGGATCGCGAGCAGTACTTC. The encoded protein is CATSVAGDREQYF.

The chain combines TRBV10-3 with TRBJ2-1, with TRBD2 matching over 11 bases. The CDR3 extends over 19 amino acids. CDR1 is ENHRY and CDR2 is SYGVKD in the germline V gene. V lost 0 bases, J lost 0 bases, and 7 bases stayed unmatched. This CDR3 is CAISESLYSGRASYNEQFF. CDR3 bases: TGTGCCATCAGTGAGTCGCTGTATAGCGGGAGGGCCTCCTACAATGAGCAGTTCTTC.

This chain uses TRBV28 with TRBJ2-5; D perhaps matches TRBD1 (6 bases). This CDR3 has 15 residues. Germline assignment: CDR1 MDHEN and CDR2 SYDVKM. The germline V and J ends were trimmed by 7 bases and 1 base, with 16 bases remaining between them. The CDR3 region has the DNA TGTGCCAGCAACCCCCTGGCCAGGGGCCAAGAGACCCAGTACTTC. Its protein product is CASNPLARGQETQYF.

The V call is TRBV12-5, the J call TRBJ2-2, with TRBD1 matching 9 bases. This CDR3 comprises 19 residues. Germline V gene sequence: CDR1 LGHNT, CDR2 FRNRAP. The ends lost 3 bases at V and 2 bases at J; junction bases unmatched: 13. CDR3 sequence: CASGFPSSGTGTNTGELFF. For the CDR3, the DNA is TGTGCTAGTGGTTTCCCATCTTCCGGGACAGGGACAAACACCGGGGAGCTGTTTTTT.

The V and J genes are TRBV5-1 and TRBJ2-1; D remains ambiguous. Deletions cut 4 bases from V and 3 bases from J, with 8 bases between. The germline CDR1 and CDR2 sequences are SGHRS and YFSETQ. The CDR3 is 13 residues long. The CDR3, as DNA: TGCGCCAGCAGCGGCACAAACTACAATGAGCAGTTCTTC. Translating it yields CASSGTNYNEQFF.

This clone was observed a handful of times. This chain joins TRBV6-5 and TRBJ2-7; unclear D gene. Per the germline V gene, CDR1 is MNHEY and CDR2 is SVGAGI. Trimming pared 5 bases from V and 1 base from J, leaving 15 bases between. The CDR3 sequence is 15 residues long. DNA for the CDR3: TGTGCCAGCAGTCCTCTAGGTTTTATTTCCTACGAGCAGTACTTC. Its translation: CASSPLGFISYEQYF.

To note about this clone: Within the sample, other DNA sequences also encode this same CDR3. V is TRBV27 and J is TRBJ1-1; D possibly corresponds to TRBD1 (6 bases). Per germline, CDR1 MNHEY and CDR2 SMNVEV (reference sequence). The V and J ends lost 4 bases and 0 bases respectively, with 9 bases between them. This CDR3 is built from 14 residues. CDR3 protein: CASSSGQLNTEAFF. The CDR3 DNA reads as TGTGCCAGCAGTTCCGGACAGCTGAACACTGAAGCTTTCTTT.

V gene TRBV27 combines with J gene TRBJ1-2; 7 positions agree with TRBD1. Per germline, CDR1 MNHEY and CDR2 SMNVEV (reference sequence). Germline trimming cut 8 bases from V and 4 bases from J; bases unmatched to any gene: 10. The CDR3 sequence is 14 residues long. The CDR3 spells CASGNSGGFYGYTF. CDR3 in DNA: TGTGCCAGCGGGAACTCAGGGGGATTCTATGGCTACACCTTC.

CDR3 amino acids: CSVWEVGSPGGEQFF. The CDR3 DNA reads as TGCAGCGTTTGGGAAGTCGGGAGCCCCGGGGGTGAGCAGTTCTTC. The chain employs TRBV29-1 and TRBJ2-1, with D perhaps TRBD2 (6 bases). Germline CDR1 reads SQVTM; CDR2 reads ANQGSEA. Trimming cost V 5 bases and J 9 bases, with 23 bases left between them. The CDR3 spans 15 residues.

This chain connects TRBV28 to TRBJ1-5; the match to TRBD1 covers 7 bases. The CDR3 runs 14 residues. Germline V gene sequence: CDR1 MDHEN, CDR2 SYDVKM. The junction had 7 bases not matched to a gene; V was cut back by 6 bases and J by 5 bases. The CDR3 coding sequence is TGTGCCAGCAGCACCGGGACAGTCTATCAGCCCCAGCATTTT. This codes for CASSTGTVYQPQHF.

The V call is TRBV4-2, the J call TRBJ2-2; a possible D gene is TRBD1 (6 bases). The CDR3 totals 16 residues. The V and J ends lost 3 bases and 1 base respectively, with 12 bases between them. Germline V CDR1 and CDR2: LGHNA, YNFKEQ. The CDR3 loop is CASSHGLGGNTGELFF. Written as DNA, the CDR3 is TGTGCCAGCAGCCACGGTTTAGGGGGGAACACCGGGGAGCTGTTTTTT.

The CDR3 loop is CASSPEVGTGNTIYF. CDR3 coding DNA: TGCGCCAGCAGCCCGGAGGTGGGAACTGGAAACACCATATATTTT. The chain uses TRBV5-1 and TRBJ1-3; D is unclear. The germline V gene has CDR1 SGHRS and CDR2 YFSETQ. The CDR3 sequence is 15 residues long. The V gene lost 4 bases and the J gene lost 2 bases, with 13 bases spanning the gap.

The chain uses TRBV10-3 and TRBJ2-1; no definite D call. Deletions cut 6 bases from V and 6 bases from J, with 12 bases between. The CDR3 contains 13 residues. Per the germline V gene, CDR1 is ENHRY and CDR2 is SYGVKD. CDR3 in DNA: TGTGCCATCAGGGGTGACACCTCCAATGAGCAGTTCTTC. It specifies CAIRGDTSNEQFF.

The gene calls are TRBV19 and TRBJ2-7; D not certain. Per germline, CDR1 LNHDA and CDR2 SQIVND (reference sequence). Trimming removed 5 bases from V and 2 bases from J, with 10 bases in between. CDR3 length: 13 amino acids. The CDR3 is CASSVTDPYEQYF. CDR3 DNA sequence: TGTGCCAGTAGTGTAACAGATCCCTACGAGCAGTACTTC.

This clone was recorded many times. The V and J genes are TRBV28 and TRBJ2-7; D may be TRBD1 (5 bases). The germline CDR1 and CDR2 sequences are MDHEN and SYDVKM. V was clipped by 5 bases and J by 7 bases, with 9 bases between them. The CDR3 totals 11 residues. For the CDR3, the DNA is TGTGCCAGCAGTGCCGCAGGGGAGCAGTACTTC. Residues: CASSAAGEQYF.

The chain carries TRBV2 and TRBJ2-3; a possible D gene is TRBD2 (5 bases). The germline gives CDR1 SNHLY, CDR2 FYNNEI. CDR3 length: 14 residues. V was clipped by 5 bases and J by 0 bases, with 9 bases between them. This CDR3 is CASSTRTSTDTQYF. CDR3 in DNA: TGTGCCAGCAGTACCAGGACTAGCACAGATACGCAGTATTTT.

The chain has TRBV27 and TRBJ1-5; 8 nucleotides align to TRBD1. V shed 8 bases and J 6 bases; nucleotides not matched to a gene: 6. Germline values: CDR1 MNHEY, CDR2 SMNVEV (reference sequence). The CDR3 has 13 amino acids. CDR3 residues: CASRGQGSQPQHF. The CDR3 nucleotides are TGTGCCAGCCGAGGACAGGGAAGTCAGCCCCAGCATTTT.

The rearrangement uses TRBV5-1 and TRBJ2-4; possibly TRBD2 for D (5 bases). CDR3 length: 15 residues. Trimming shortened V by 0 bases and J by 8 bases, and 15 bases separated the two germline ends. Germline loops: CDR1 SGHRS, CDR2 YFSETQ. The CDR3 DNA is TGCGCCAGCAGCTTGGCTGGGAGAAACATAGACATTCAGTACTTC. It codes for CASSLAGRNIDIQYF.

This chain joins TRBV10-3 and TRBJ2-3; 9 bases agree with TRBD2. The junction had 9 bases not matched to a gene; V was cut back by 8 bases and J by 6 bases. This CDR3 is built from 14 residues. Germline V gives CDR1 ENHRY, CDR2 SYGVKD. For the CDR3, the DNA is TGTGCCATCGGGGGGACTAGCATTAAGGATACGCAGTATTTT. This codes for CAIGGTSIKDTQYF.

The chain uses TRBV4-3 and TRBJ1-2; D perhaps matches TRBD1 (5 bases). The germline gives CDR1 LGHNA, CDR2 YSLEER. V lost 0 bases, J lost 5 bases, and 16 bases lay in between. The CDR3 has 16 amino acids. Here the CDR3 DNA reads TGCGCCAGCAGCCAAGATTATTCCGACAGACGGTATGGCTACACCTTC. It encodes CASSQDYSDRRYGYTF.

V is TRBV2 and J is TRBJ2-6; TRBD1 matches 10 bases. The V and J ends lost 6 bases and 2 bases, in that order; junction bases with no gene match: 7. Germline CDR1 is SNHLY and CDR2 is FYNNEI. This CDR3 has 17 residues. The CDR3 loop is CASRAGQGRAGANVLTF. In nucleotides, the CDR3 is TGTGCCAGCAGGGCGGGACAGGGGAGAGCTGGGGCCAACGTCCTGACTTTC.

In the case of this clone: Its ends do not fully match the called genes, so a read error is possible. The chain is built from TRBV7-7 and TRBJ2-7; 7 bases map to TRBD2. The germline CDR1 and CDR2 sequences are SSHAT and FNYEAQ (reference sequence). The CDR3 is 13 residues long. DNA for the CDR3: TGTGCTAGCAGCTTAGGACTAGTTGACGAGCAGTACTTC. Translating gives CASSLGLVDEQYF.

The chain has TRBV27 and TRBJ2-7; 7 nucleotides match TRBD1. Germline V lookup: CDR1 MNHEY, CDR2 SMNVEV (reference sequence). CDR3 length: 14 amino acids. J lost 5 bases, V lost 3 bases, and 7 bases had no gene match. CDR3 amino acids: CASSFPDRQHEQYF. As DNA, the CDR3 is TGTGCCAGCAGTTTCCCGGACAGGCAACACGAGCAGTACTTC.

The rearrangement uses TRBV5-1 and TRBJ1-4; TRBD1 is a possible D gene (6 bases). The ends were cut back, 0 bases at V and 8 bases at J, with 14 bases in the middle. Germline CDR1 and CDR2: SGHRS and YFSETQ. This CDR3 spans 15 amino acids. The CDR3 here is CASSLGGLGKEKLFF. The CDR3 DNA sequence: TGCGCCAGCAGCTTGGGGGGGCTCGGAAAAGAAAAACTGTTTTTT. Complete variable domain (other parts from reference TRBV5-1 and TRBJ1-4): KAGVTQTPRYLIKTRGQQVTLSCSPISGHRSVSWYQQTPGQGLQFLFEYFSETQRNKGNFPGRFSGRQFSNSRSEMNVSTLELGDSALYLCASSLGGLGKEKLFFGSGTQLSVL.